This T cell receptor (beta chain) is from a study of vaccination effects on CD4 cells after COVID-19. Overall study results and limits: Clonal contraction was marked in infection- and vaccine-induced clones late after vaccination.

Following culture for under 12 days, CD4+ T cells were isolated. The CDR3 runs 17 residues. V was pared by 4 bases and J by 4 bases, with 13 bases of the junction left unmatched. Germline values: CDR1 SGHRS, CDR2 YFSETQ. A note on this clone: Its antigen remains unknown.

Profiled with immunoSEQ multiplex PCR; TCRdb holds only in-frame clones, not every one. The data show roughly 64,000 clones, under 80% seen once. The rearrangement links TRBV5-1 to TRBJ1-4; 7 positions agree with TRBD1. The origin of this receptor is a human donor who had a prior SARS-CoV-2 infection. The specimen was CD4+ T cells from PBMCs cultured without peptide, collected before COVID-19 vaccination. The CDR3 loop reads CASSNGIVGQLNEKLFF. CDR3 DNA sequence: TGCGCCAGCAGCAATGGTATCGTGGGACAGCTTAATGAAAAACTGTTTTTT.